This T cell receptor (beta chain) is drawn from a study of T cells in localized non-small cell lung cancer (dated by TCRdb to between 2020 and 2021). About the investigation overall: The study examined T cell repertoires in approximately 240 patients with early-stage NSCLC and compared tumors with uninvolved tumor-adjacent lungs. Of the NSCLC patients, fewer than 150 were male and approximately 100 were female, and the mean age was approximately 66 years. All 230 or so NSCLC patients in the cohort were treatment-naive and had localized lung tumors that were resected. Overall results and qualifications from the work: Because multi-region tumor sequencing was not done, intratumor heterogeneity could not be ruled out. Of the top 100 tumor clones, a median of approximately 60 were detected in paired uninvolved adjacent lung; some 28 were also among that lung's top 100. Higher T cell density in blood was associated with longer overall survival, whereas higher clonality in adjacent lung was associated with shorter survival. Because the study design was exploratory, TCR variables were selected using unadjusted p-values without false-discovery rate correction. Uninvolved tumor-adjacent lung showed the highest T cell clonality, higher than tumor, which suggests more focused antigenic responses in the uninvolved tumor-adjacent lung.

This clone has more than one count but fewer than ten. Its antigen is still unknown. Per-nucleotide qualities are absent, and no much larger clonotype sits a single base away. At diagnosis, tumor, uninvolved tumor-adjacent lung and peripheral blood were collected and then preserved as a mix of FFPE and fresh-frozen material. Blood samples were analyzed as peripheral blood mononuclear cells for TCR repertoire profiling. TCR beta CDR3 regions were sequenced from DNA using the immunoSEQ Assay. Processing in the source paper ran as follows. T cell density was computed as TCR beta template counts normalized to usable DNA estimated by amplifying housekeeping genes. Richness was estimated using the preseqR package, with extrapolation to 400,000 templates for PBMC samples and to 120,000 templates for tissue samples. Clonality was taken to be one minus Pielou's evenness. Tissue-enriched TCRs were identified through differential abundance testing performed on productive amino-acid clonotypes, with a minimum total count of 5 and an alpha of 0.1. The Jaccard Index and the Morisita Overlap Index were used to measure repertoire overlap between compartments. TCR beta CDR3s were clustered by GLIPH together with public tetramer-defined viral CDR3s, and at least three viral sequences plus V-gene enrichment were required for viral motifs. In TCRdb, the immuneACCESS table is reduced to in-frame sequences with V and J assigned. These tables do not hold every clone; where another copy was compared, an unresolved V gene accounts for under half, and the others remain unexplained. V and J calls and clone size are as listed in that table; D and trimming were resolved from the DNA. The sample table records fewer than 12,000 clones; around three quarters of these occur just once. About a third of the sample is in the top ten clones.

The sequenced sample was peripheral blood, obtained before any cancer treatment. The source is a male donor at least 60 years old with stage I lung adenocarcinoma.

Read as DNA, the sequence is TGTGCCAGCTATGGAACTAGCGGGAATGAGCAGTTCTTC. Its translation reads: CASYGTSGNEQFF. The rearranged chain carries TRBV2 and TRBJ2-1; TRBD2 matches 9 bases in the middle. The germline V gene supplies CDR1 SNHLY and CDR2 FYNNEI. From V the trimming removes 8 bases and from J it removes 7 bases, while the gene matches leave 6 bases of the junction unaccounted for. From the cysteine through the phenylalanine, the CDR3 covers 13 amino acids. CDR3 DNA is the only sequence kept; it has 39 bases, read in frame from the first base.